These 20 T cell receptor beta chains were sequenced from one sample in a study of cytomegalovirus exposure and HLA in healthy donors. Researchers ran the PCR with 60 Vbeta and 13 Jbeta primers. The assay was immunoSEQ multiplex PCR, and TCRdb's table has in-frame clones only and misses some. The top ten clones hold 2.5% to 3.5% of a sample with 130,000 to 150,000 clones, over 70% of them seen once. Sequences were obtained from PBMCs. These receptors originate from a male donor in good health and CMV-seronegative.

The gene calls are TRBV30 and TRBJ1-6; D not resolved. The CDR3 has 13 residues. V was trimmed by 8 bases and J by 8 bases, leaving 16 bases between them. Germline values: CDR1 GTSNPN, CDR2 SVGIG (reference sequence). In DNA form, the CDR3 reads TGTGCCGTGAGGTCAGAAGATTATTCACCCCTCCACTTT. It encodes CAVRSEDYSPLHF.

The chain employs TRBV29-1 and TRBJ1-2, with a tentative D call TRBD1 (6 bases). The CDR3 spans 14 residues. Germline CDR1 SQVTM, CDR2 ANQGSEA. The V gene lost 7 bases and the J gene lost 6 bases, with 21 bases spanning the gap. The CDR3 sequence is CSALKTGLDDGYTF. The CDR3 DNA sequence: TGCAGCGCCCTGAAGACAGGCCTAGATGATGGCTACACCTTC.

The table lists this clone with a count of one. The gene calls are TRBV7-2 and TRBJ2-7; 7 nucleotides line up with TRBD1. The germline gives CDR1 SGHTA, CDR2 FQGNSA. After removal of 5 bases from V and 0 bases from J, the junction contained 4 bases not matched to a gene. The CDR3 has 14 amino acids. The CDR3 DNA reads TGTGCCAGCAGCCCCGGACAGGCCTCCTACGAGCAGTACTTC. Its protein is CASSPGQASYEQYF.

The chain recombines TRBV9 with TRBJ2-3, with 8 bases matching TRBD2. Trimming removed 1 base from V and 3 bases from J; junction bases left unmatched: 13. Germline CDR1 reads SGDLS; CDR2 reads YYNGEE. This CDR3 has 18 amino acids. The CDR3 DNA reads as TGTGCCAGCAGCGTAAGGAGGGCTAGCGGGTCTGGGACAGATACGCAGTATTTT. It translates to CASSVRRASGSGTDTQYF.

The chain uses TRBV7-9 and TRBJ1-6; unclear D gene. With 5 bases removed from V and 0 bases from J, the gap between germline ends came to 20 bases. CDR1 is SEHNR and CDR2 is FQNEAQ in the germline V gene (reference sequence). The CDR3 covers 19 residues. Written as DNA, the CDR3 is TGTGCCAGCAGCCGCCTCAGACTCGATAGGAGCTCCTATAATTCACCCCTCCACTTT. Translating gives CASSRLRLDRSSYNSPLHF.

The V gene is TRBV2, the J gene TRBJ2-7, with D perhaps TRBD1 (6 bases). With 6 bases removed from V and 11 bases from J, the gap between germline ends came to 14 bases. The CDR3 sequence is 11 residues long. Germline assignment: CDR1 SNHLY and CDR2 FYNNEI. CDR3: CASSLIQGKYF. CDR3 nucleotides: TGTGCCAGCAGCTTAATCCAGGGGAAGTACTTC.

The rearrangement joins TRBV7-9 to TRBJ1-3; 8 nucleotides match TRBD1. The CDR3 is 14 residues long. Looked up from germline, CDR1 is SEHNR and CDR2 is FQNEAQ (reference sequence). V trimming: 5 bases; J trimming: 6 bases; junction bases outside the gene matches: 6. The chain's CDR3 is CASSADRVENTIYF. In DNA form, the CDR3 reads TGTGCCAGCAGCGCGGACAGGGTCGAAAACACCATATATTTT. Supplemented by reference TRBV7-9 and TRBJ1-3, the full variable domain reads DTGVSQNPRHKITKRGQNVTFRCDPISEHNRLYWYRQTLGQGPEFLTYFQNEAQLEKSRLLSDRFSAERPKGSFSTLEIQRTEQGDSAMYLCASSADRVENTIYFGEGSWLTVV.

This chain connects TRBV10-3 to TRBJ1-1; D is perhaps TRBD1 (6 bases). This CDR3 has 15 amino acids. The V end lost 6 bases, the J end lost 1 base, and 15 bases lay between the germline ends. The germline V gene encodes CDR1 ENHRY and CDR2 SYGVKD. This chain's CDR3 is CAISLTGGGNTEAFF. CDR3 coding DNA: TGTGCCATCAGCCTGACAGGTGGGGGGAACACTGAAGCTTTCTTT.

CDR3 in DNA: TGTGCCAGCAGCTTATTGCGGGGGGGTTACAATGAGCAGTTCTTC. Translating it yields CASSLLRGGYNEQFF. The rearrangement joins TRBV13 to TRBJ2-1; the match to TRBD2 covers 9 bases. The CDR3 has 15 residues. From germline, CDR1 is PRHDT and CDR2 FYEKMQ (reference sequence). After removal of 2 bases from V and 4 bases from J, the junction contained 3 bases not matched to a gene. The entire variable domain, with the rest obtained from reference TRBV13 and TRBJ2-1, is as follows: AAGVIQSPRHLIKEKRETATLKCYPIPRHDTVYWYQQGPGQDPQFLISFYEKMQSDKGSIPDRFSAQQFSDYHSELNMSSLELGDSALYFCASSLLRGGYNEQFFGPGTRLTVL.

This sequence joins TRBV29-1 and TRBJ1-2, with 7 bases matching TRBD1. The ends lost 2 bases at V and 7 bases at J; junction bases unmatched: 10. Germline CDR1 and CDR2: SQVTM and ANQGSEA. CDR3 length: 14 amino acids. CDR3 nucleotide sequence: TGCAGCGTTGAAATAAGGGGGCGAGCCCCTGGCTACACCTTC. Encoded protein: CSVEIRGRAPGYTF.

V is TRBV5-6 and J is TRBJ2-3; a possible D gene is TRBD2 (5 bases). Germline CDR1 reads SGHDT; CDR2 reads YYEEEE. V was trimmed by 4 bases and J by 0 bases, leaving 12 bases between them. The CDR3 covers 15 residues. Here the CDR3 reads CASSMERASTDTQYF. CDR3 DNA sequence: TGTGCCAGCAGCATGGAGAGGGCTAGCACAGATACGCAGTATTTT.

V is TRBV30 and J is TRBJ2-7; weak D call: TRBD2 (5 bases). The CDR3 covers 15 residues. Germline assignment: CDR1 GTSNPN and CDR2 SVGIG (reference sequence). V shed 0 bases and J shed 0 bases, with 12 bases lying between them. CDR3 sequence: CAWSVLGDRSYEQYF. In DNA, the CDR3 is TGTGCCTGGAGTGTTCTGGGAGACCGCTCCTACGAGCAGTACTTC. Filled out from reference TRBV30 and TRBJ2-7, the complete variable domain reads SQTIHQWPATLVQPVGSPLSLECTVEGTSNPNLYWYRQAAGRGLQLLFYSVGIGQISSEVPQNLSASRPQDRQFILSSKKLLLSDSGFYLCAWSVLGDRSYEQYFGPGTRLTVT.

This sequence joins TRBV2 and TRBJ2-3; 11 nucleotides align to TRBD2. Germline lookup yields CDR1 SNHLY and CDR2 FYNNEI. This CDR3 spans 16 amino acids. Germline trimming cut 8 bases from V and 2 bases from J; bases unmatched to any gene: 9. Here the CDR3 reads CASHPGTSGLTDTQYF. CDR3 coding DNA: TGTGCCAGCCATCCCGGGACTAGCGGCCTCACAGATACGCAGTATTTT. Full variable domain (outside the CDR3, taken from reference TRBV2 and TRBJ2-3): EPEVTQTPSHQVTQMGQEVILRCVPISNHLYFYWYRQILGQKVEFLVSFYNNEISEKSEIFDDQFSVERPDGSNFTLKIRSTKLEDSAMYFCASHPGTSGLTDTQYFGPGTRLTVL.

The chain uses TRBV10-2 and TRBJ1-5; 8 bases fit TRBD1. Germline V gene data show CDR1 as WSHSY and CDR2 as SAAADI. The CDR3 spans 13 residues. The V and J ends lost 8 bases and 7 bases, in that order; junction bases with no gene match: 7. The CDR3 spells CASGGDRTQPQHF. Here the CDR3 DNA reads TGCGCCAGCGGGGGGGACAGGACCCAGCCCCAGCATTTT.

The V gene is TRBV7-8, the J gene TRBJ2-1; 9 nucleotides match TRBD2. The V gene's germline CDR1 is SGHVS and CDR2 FQNEAQ. The V and J ends lost 0 bases and 4 bases, in that order; junction bases with no gene match: 13. CDR3 length: 19 amino acids. As DNA, the CDR3 is TGTGCCAGCAGCTTAGCTTCCGACATAGCGGGAGCCCCTTACAATGAGCAGTTCTTC. It is translated as CASSLASDIAGAPYNEQFF. Full variable domain (rest looked up from reference TRBV7-8 and TRBJ2-1): GAGVSQSPRYKVAKRGQDVALRCDPISGHVSLFWYQQALGQGPEFLTYFQNEAQLDKSGLPSDRFFAERPEGSVSTLKIQRTQQEDSAVYLCASSLASDIAGAPYNEQFFGPGTRLTVL.

This sequence joins TRBV25-1 and TRBJ1-3; TRBD1 aligns across 7 bases. J gave up 4 bases and V 10 bases, and 13 bases lay outside the gene matches. The CDR3 is made up of 15 amino acids. CDR1 is MGHDK, CDR2 SYGVNS, per germline. The CDR3 reads CATSSYRGSGNTIYF. The CDR3 DNA follows: TGTGCCACCTCATCATACAGGGGATCCGGAAACACCATATATTTT.

This clone was observed a few times. The V call is TRBV2, the J call TRBJ1-5; D is unclear. The CDR3 consists of 14 residues. Per germline, CDR1 SNHLY and CDR2 FYNNEI. V was trimmed by 6 bases and J by 0 bases, leaving 9 bases between them. The CDR3 DNA is TGTGCCAGCAGACGGAGATATAGCAATCAGCCCCAGCATTTT. Amino acids: CASRRRYSNQPQHF. The entire variable domain, with the rest obtained from reference TRBV2 and TRBJ1-5, is as follows: EPEVTQTPSHQVTQMGQEVILRCVPISNHLYFYWYRQILGQKVEFLVSFYNNEISEKSEIFDDQFSVERPDGSNFTLKIRSTKLEDSAMYFCASRRRYSNQPQHFGDGTRLSIL.

The gene calls are TRBV5-1 and TRBJ2-7, with 13 bases identical to TRBD2. CDR1 is SGHRS and CDR2 is YFSETQ in the germline V gene. With 4 bases clipped from V and 3 bases from J, the junction kept 7 bases outside the gene matches. CDR3 length: 16 residues. CDR3 residues: CASSPIGTSGDYEQYF. The CDR3 DNA reads TGCGCCAGCAGCCCCATCGGGACTAGCGGGGACTACGAGCAGTACTTC.

This clone was recorded once. The rearrangement joins TRBV30 to TRBJ1-5; TRBD1 might be the D (6 bases). CDR3 length: 15 residues. Between the trimmed V and J ends, which lost 4 bases and 0 bases, there was a span of 13 bases. Per germline, CDR1 GTSNPN and CDR2 SVGIG (reference sequence). The CDR3 DNA sequence: TGTGCCTGGAAGCGGGACAACCTTAGCAATCAGCCCCAGCATTTT. Amino acid sequence: CAWKRDNLSNQPQHF.

The V and J genes are TRBV2 and TRBJ2-7; 7 bases map to TRBD1. Germline trimming cut 6 bases from V and 6 bases from J; bases unmatched to any gene: 11. The CDR3 covers 14 residues. Germline V gives CDR1 SNHLY, CDR2 FYNNEI. Written as DNA, the CDR3 is TGTGCCAGCAGGAGGGACAGCTCCTTTCGCGAGCAGTACTTC. This gives the protein CASRRDSSFREQYF.